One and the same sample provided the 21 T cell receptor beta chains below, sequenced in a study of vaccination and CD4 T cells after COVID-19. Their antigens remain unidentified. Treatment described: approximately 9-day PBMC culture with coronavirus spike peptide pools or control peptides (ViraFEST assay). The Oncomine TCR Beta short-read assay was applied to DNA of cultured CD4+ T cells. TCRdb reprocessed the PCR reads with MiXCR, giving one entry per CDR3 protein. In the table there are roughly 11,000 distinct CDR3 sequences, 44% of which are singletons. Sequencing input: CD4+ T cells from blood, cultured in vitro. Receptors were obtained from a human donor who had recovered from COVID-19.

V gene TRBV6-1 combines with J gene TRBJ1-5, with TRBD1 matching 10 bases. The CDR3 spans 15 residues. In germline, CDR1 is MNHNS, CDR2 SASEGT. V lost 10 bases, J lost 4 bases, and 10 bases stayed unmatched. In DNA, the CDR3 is TGTGCCACCCAGGTCGTGGGACAGGGGAATCAGCCCCAGCATTTT. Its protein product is CATQVVGQGNQPQHF.

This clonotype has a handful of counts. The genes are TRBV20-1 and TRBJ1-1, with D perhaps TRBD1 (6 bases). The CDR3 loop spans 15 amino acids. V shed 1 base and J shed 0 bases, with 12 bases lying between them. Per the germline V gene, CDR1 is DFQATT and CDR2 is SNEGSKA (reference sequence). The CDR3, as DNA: TGCAGTGCTAGAGCGGGGGCGAGAATGAACACTGAAGCTTTCTTT. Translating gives CSARAGARMNTEAFF.

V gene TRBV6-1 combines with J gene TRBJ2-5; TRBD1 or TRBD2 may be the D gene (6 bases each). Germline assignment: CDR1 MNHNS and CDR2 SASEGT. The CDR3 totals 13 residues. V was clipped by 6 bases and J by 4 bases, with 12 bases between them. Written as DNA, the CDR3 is TGTGCCAGCAGCGTACCGGGGGCAGAGACCCAGTACTTC. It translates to CASSVPGAETQYF.

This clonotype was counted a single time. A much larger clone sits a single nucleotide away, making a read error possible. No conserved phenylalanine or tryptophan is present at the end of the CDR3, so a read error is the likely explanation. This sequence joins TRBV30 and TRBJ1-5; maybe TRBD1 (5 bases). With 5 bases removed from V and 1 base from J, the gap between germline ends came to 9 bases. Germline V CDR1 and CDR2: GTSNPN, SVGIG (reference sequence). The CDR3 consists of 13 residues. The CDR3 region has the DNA TGTGCCTGGTCCCGGGACAGCAATCAGCCCCAGCATATT. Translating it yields CAWSRDSNQPQHI.

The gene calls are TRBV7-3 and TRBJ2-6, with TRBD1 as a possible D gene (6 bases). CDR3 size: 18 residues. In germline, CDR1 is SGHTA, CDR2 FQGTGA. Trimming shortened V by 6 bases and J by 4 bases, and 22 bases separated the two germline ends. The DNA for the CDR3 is TGTGCCAGCAGTTTAGGGGGATATATCCGCTCCGGGGCCAACGTCCTGACTTTC. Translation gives CASSLGGYIRSGANVLTF.

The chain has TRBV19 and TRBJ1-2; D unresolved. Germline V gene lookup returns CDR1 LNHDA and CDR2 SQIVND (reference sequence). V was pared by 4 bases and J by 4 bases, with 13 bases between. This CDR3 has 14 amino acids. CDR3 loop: CASSRQMGSYGYTF. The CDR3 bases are TGTGCCAGTAGTAGACAAATGGGTAGCTATGGCTACACCTTC. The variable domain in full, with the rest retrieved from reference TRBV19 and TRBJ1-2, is DGGITQSPKYLFRKEGQNVTLSCEQNLNHDAMYWYRQDPGQGLRLIYYSQIVNDFQKGDIAEGYSVSREKKESFPLTVTSAQKNPTAFYLCASSRQMGSYGYTFGSGTRLTVV.

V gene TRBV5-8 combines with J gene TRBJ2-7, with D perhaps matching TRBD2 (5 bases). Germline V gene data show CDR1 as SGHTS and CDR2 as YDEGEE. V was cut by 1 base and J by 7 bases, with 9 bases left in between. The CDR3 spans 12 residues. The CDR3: CASSLRAGEQYF. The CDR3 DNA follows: TGTGCCAGCAGCTTGCGGGCGGGTGAGCAGTACTTC.

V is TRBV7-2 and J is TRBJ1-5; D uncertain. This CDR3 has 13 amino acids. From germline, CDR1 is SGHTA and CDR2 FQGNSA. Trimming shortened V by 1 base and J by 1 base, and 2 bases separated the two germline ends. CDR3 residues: CASSLDSNQPQHF. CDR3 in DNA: TGTGCCAGCAGCTTAGACAGCAATCAGCCCCAGCATTTT.

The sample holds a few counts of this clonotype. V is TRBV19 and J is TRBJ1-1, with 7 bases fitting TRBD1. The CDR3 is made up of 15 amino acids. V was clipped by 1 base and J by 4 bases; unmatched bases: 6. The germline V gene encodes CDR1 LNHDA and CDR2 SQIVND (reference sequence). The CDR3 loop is CASSIGGTVSTEAFF. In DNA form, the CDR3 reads TGTGCCAGTAGTATAGGGGGGACAGTAAGCACTGAAGCTTTCTTT.

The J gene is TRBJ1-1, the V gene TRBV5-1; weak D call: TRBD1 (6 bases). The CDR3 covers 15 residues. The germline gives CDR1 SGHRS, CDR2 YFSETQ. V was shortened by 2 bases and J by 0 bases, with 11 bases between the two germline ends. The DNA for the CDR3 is TGCGCCAGCAGCTTATCCAGGACAGTGAACACTGAAGCTTTCTTT. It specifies CASSLSRTVNTEAFF.

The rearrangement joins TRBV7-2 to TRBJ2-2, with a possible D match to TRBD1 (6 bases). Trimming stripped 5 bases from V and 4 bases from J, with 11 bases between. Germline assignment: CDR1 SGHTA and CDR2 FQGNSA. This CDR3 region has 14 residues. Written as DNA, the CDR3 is TGTGCCAGCAGCCGAAGCAGGGGCACCGGGGAGCTGTTTTTT. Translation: CASSRSRGTGELFF.

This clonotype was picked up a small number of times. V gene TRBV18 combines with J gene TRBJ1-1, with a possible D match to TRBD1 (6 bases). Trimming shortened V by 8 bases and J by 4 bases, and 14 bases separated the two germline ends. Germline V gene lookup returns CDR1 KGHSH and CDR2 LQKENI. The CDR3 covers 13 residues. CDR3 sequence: CASTQSGATEAFF. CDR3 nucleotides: TGTGCCAGCACCCAATCGGGGGCCACTGAAGCTTTCTTT.

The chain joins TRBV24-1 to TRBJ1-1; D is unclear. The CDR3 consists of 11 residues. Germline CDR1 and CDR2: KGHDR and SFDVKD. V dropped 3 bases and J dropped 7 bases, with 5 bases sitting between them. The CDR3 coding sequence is TGTGCCACCAGTGATACCGATGAAGCTTTCTTT. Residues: CATSDTDEAFF.

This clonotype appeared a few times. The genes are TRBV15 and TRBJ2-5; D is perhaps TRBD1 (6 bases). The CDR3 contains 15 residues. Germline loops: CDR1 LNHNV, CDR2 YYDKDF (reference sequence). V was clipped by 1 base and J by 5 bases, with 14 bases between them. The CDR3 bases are TGTGCCACCAGCAGAGGTATGGGGGCCGTTGAGACCCAGTACTTC. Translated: CATSRGMGAVETQYF. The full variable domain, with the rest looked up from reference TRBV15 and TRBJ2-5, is DAMVIQNPRYQVTQFGKPVTLSCSQTLNHNVMYWYQQKSSQAPKLLFHYYDKDFNNEADTPDNFQSRRPNTSFCFLDIRSPGLGDTAMYLCATSRGMGAVETQYFGPGTRLLVL.

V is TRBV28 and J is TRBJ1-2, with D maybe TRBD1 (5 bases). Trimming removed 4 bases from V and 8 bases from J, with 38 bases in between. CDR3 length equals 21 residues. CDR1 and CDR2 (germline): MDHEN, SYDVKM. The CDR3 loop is CASSSSTGVMYRNFESGGYTF. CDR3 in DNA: TGTGCCAGCAGTTCATCAACCGGGGTGATGTACCGGAACTTTGAGTCAGGGGGCTACACCTTC.

The CDR3 DNA follows: TGTGCCTCAAAGTCGGGGGCCCGTTTGAACACTGAAGCTTTCTTT. Translated, it gives CASKSGARLNTEAFF. This chain links TRBV6-1 with TRBJ1-1, with a weak D call TRBD1 (6 bases). V lost 11 bases and J 0 bases, leaving 19 bases between the germline ends. Germline V gene lookup returns CDR1 MNHNS and CDR2 SASEGT. The CDR3 covers 15 residues.

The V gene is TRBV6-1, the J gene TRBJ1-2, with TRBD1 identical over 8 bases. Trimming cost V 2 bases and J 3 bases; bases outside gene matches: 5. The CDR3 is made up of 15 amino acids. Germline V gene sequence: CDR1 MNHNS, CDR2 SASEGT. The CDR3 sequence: CASSERQGADYGYTF. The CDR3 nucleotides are TGTGCCAGCAGTGAAAGGCAGGGGGCTGACTATGGCTACACCTTC.

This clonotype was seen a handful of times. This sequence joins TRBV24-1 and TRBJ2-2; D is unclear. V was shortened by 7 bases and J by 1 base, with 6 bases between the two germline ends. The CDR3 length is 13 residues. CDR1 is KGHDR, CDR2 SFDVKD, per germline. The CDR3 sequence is CATRDQNTGELFF. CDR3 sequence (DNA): TGTGCCACCAGGGACCAGAACACCGGGGAGCTGTTTTTT.

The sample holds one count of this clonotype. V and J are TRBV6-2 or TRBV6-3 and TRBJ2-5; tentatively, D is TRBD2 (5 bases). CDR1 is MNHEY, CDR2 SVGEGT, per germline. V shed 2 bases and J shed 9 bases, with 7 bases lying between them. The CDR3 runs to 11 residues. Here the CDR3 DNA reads TGTGCCAGCAGTTACCCGGAGGCCCAGTACTTC. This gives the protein CASSYPEAQYF.

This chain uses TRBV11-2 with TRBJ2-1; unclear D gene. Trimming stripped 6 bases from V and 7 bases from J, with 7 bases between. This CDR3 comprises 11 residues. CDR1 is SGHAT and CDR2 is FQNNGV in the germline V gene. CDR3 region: CASSLTNEQFF. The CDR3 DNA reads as TGTGCCAGCAGTTTGACAAATGAGCAGTTCTTC.

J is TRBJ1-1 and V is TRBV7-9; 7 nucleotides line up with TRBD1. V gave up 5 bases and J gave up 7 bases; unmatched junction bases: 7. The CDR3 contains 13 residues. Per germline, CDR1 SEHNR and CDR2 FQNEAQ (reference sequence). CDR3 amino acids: CASSLTGVSEAFF. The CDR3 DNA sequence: TGTGCCAGCAGCCTTACAGGGGTAAGTGAAGCTTTCTTT.